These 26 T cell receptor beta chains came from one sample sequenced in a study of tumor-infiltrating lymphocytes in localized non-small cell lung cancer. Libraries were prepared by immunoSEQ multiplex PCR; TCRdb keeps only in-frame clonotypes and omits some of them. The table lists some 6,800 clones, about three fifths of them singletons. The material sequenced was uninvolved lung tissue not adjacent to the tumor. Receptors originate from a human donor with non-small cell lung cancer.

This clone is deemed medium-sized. The CDR3 bases are TGTGCCGGAGGGCCGACGCAAAACATTCAGTACTTC. Protein: CAGGPTQNIQYF. This chain links TRBV27 with TRBJ2-4, with D maybe TRBD2 (6 bases). Trimming pared 11 bases from V and 5 bases from J, leaving 13 bases between. CDR3 length: 12 amino acids. Germline V gives CDR1 MNHEY, CDR2 SMNVEV (reference sequence).

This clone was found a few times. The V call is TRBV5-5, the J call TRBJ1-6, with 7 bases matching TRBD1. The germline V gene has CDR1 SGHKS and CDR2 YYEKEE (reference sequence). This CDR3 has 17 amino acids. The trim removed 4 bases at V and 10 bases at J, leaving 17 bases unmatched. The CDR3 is CASSAQGWQGVKSPLHF. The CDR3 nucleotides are TGTGCCAGCAGCGCCCAGGGCTGGCAGGGGGTCAAATCACCCCTCCACTTT.

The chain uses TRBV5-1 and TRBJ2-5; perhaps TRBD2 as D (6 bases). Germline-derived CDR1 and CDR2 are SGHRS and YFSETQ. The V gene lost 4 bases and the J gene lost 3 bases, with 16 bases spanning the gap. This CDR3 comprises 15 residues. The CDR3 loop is CASSGTGPGKETQYF. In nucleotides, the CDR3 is TGCGCCAGCAGCGGGACTGGACCGGGGAAAGAGACCCAGTACTTC.

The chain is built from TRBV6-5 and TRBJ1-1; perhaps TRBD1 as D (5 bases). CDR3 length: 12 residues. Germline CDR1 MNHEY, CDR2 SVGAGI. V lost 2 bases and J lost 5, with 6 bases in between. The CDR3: CASSYGGTEAFF. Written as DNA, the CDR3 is TGTGCCAGCAGTTACGGGGGGACTGAAGCTTTCTTT.

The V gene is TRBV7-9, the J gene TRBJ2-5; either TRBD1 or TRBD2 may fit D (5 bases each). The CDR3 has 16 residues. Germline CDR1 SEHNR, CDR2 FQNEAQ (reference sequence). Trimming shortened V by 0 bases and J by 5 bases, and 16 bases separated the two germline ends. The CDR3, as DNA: TGTGCCAGCAGCTTAGCGGGGCAGGGAGTAGGGGAGACCCAGTACTTC. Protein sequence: CASSLAGQGVGETQYF.

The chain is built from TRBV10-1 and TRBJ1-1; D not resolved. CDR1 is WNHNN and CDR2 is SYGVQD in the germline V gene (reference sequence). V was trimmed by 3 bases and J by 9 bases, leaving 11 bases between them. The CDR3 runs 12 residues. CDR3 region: CASSDKARKAFF. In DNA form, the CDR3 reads TGCGCCAGCAGTGATAAAGCGAGGAAAGCTTTCTTT.

In DNA form, the CDR3 reads TGTGCCAGCAGCTTAGTATGGTTCTCTGGAAACACCATATATTTT. Translation: CASSLVWFSGNTIYF. V gene TRBV11-2 combines with J gene TRBJ1-3, with no clear D. In germline, CDR1 is SGHAT, CDR2 FQNNGV. CDR3 length equals 15 residues. V was shortened by 1 base and J by 0 bases, with 7 bases between the two germline ends.

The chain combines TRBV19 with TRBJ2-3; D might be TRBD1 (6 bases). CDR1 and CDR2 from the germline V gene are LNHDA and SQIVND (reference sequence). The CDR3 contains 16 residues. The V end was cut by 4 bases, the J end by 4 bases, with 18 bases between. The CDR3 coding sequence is TGTGCCAGTAGTAAATTGGGGGCGCAGGTTGCAGATACGCAGTATTTT. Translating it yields CASSKLGAQVADTQYF.

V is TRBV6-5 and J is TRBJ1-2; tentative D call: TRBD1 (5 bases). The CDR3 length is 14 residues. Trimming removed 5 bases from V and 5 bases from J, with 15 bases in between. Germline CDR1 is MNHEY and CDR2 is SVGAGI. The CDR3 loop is CASSADSAPYGYTF. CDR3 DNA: TGTGCCAGCAGTGCTGACAGTGCTCCTTATGGCTACACCTTC.

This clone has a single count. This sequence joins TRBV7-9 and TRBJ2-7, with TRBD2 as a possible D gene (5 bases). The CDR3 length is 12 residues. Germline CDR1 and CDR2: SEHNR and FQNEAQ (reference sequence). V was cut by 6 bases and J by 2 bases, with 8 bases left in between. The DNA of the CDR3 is TGTGCCAGCAGTATCGGGGCCTACGAGCAGTACTTC. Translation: CASSIGAYEQYF.

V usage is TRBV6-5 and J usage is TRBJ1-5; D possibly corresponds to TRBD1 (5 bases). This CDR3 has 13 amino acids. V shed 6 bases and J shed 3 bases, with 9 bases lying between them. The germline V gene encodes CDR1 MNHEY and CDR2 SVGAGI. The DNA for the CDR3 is TGTGCCAGCAGCGACAGTGCCAATCAGCCCCAGCATTTT. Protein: CASSDSANQPQHF.

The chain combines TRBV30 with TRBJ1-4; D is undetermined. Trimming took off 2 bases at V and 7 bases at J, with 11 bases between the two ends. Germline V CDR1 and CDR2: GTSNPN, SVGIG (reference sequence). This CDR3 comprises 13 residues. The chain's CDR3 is CAWSRGRREKLFF. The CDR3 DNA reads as TGTGCCTGGAGTCGAGGGAGGCGTGAAAAACTGTTTTTT.

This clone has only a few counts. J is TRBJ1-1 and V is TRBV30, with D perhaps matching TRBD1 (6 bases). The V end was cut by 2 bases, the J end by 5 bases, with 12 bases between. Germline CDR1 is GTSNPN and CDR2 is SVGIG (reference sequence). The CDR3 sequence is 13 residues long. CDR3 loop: CAWSMGAETEAFF. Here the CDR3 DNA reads TGTGCCTGGAGTATGGGGGCGGAAACTGAAGCTTTCTTT.

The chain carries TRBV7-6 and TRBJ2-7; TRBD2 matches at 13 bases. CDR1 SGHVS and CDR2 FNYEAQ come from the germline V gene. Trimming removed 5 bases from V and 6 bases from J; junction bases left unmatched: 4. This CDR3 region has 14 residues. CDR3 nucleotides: TGTGCCAGCAGCCGGACTAGCGGGGGTCTCGAGCAGTACTTC. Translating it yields CASSRTSGGLEQYF.

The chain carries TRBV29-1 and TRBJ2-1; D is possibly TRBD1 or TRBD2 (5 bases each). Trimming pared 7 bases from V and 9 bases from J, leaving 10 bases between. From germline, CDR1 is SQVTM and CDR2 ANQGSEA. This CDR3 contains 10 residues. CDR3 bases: TGCAGCGGTGGGGACCTTGAGCAGTTCTTC. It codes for CSGGDLEQFF.

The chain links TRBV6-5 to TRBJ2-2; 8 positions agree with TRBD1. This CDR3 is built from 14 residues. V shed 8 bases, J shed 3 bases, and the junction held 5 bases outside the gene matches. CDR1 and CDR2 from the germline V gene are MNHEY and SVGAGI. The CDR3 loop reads CASWTGRHTGELFF. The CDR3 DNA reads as TGTGCCAGCTGGACAGGGAGGCACACCGGGGAGCTGTTTTTT.

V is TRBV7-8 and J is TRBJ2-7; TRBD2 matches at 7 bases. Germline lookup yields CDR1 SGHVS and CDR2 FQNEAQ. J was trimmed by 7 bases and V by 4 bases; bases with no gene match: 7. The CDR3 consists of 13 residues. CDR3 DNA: TGTGCCAGCAGCTCCTCCCGGGGAGGGGAGCAGTACTTC. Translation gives CASSSSRGGEQYF.

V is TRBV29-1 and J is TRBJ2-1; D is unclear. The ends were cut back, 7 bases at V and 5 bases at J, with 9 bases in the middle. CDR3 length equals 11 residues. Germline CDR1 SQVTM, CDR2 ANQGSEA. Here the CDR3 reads CSAITHNEQFF. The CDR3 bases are TGCAGCGCGATTACTCACAATGAGCAGTTCTTC.

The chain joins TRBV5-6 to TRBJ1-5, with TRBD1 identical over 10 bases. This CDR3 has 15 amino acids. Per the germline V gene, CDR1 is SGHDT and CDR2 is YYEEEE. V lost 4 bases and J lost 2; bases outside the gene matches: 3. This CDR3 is CASSRGTGGNQPQHF. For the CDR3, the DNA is TGTGCCAGCAGCCGAGGGACAGGGGGCAATCAGCCCCAGCATTTT.

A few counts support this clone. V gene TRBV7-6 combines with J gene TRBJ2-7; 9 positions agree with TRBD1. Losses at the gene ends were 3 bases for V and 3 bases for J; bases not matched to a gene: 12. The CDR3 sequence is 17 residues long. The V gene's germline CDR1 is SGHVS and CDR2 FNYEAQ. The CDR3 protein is CASSLEVSGTGIYEQYF. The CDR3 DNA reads TGTGCCAGCAGCTTGGAAGTCAGCGGGACAGGGATCTACGAGCAGTACTTC.

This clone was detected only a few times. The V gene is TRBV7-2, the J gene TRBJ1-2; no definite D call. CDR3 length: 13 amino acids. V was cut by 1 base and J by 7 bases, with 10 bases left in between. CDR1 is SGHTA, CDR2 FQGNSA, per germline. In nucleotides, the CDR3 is TGTGCCAGCAGCTTAGTGGGCAGGCTTGGCTACACCTTC. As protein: CASSLVGRLGYTF.

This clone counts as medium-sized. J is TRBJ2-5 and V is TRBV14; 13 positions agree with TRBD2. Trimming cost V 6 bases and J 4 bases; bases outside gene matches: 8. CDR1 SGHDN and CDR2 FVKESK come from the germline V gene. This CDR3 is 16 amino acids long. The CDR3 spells CASSPLAGGPGETQYF. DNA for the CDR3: TGTGCCAGCAGTCCACTAGCGGGGGGGCCGGGAGAGACCCAGTACTTC.

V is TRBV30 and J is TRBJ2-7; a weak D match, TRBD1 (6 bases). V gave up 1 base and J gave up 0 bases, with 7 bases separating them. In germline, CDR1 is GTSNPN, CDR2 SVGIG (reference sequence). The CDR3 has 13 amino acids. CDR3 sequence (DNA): TGTGCCTGGAGTGCGGACAGCTCCTACGAGCAGTACTTC. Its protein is CAWSADSSYEQYF.

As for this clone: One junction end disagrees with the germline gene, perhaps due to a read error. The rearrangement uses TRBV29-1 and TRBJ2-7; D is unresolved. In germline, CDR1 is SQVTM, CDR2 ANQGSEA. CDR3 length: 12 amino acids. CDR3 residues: CSVRPNSDEQYF. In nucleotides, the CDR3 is TGCAGCGTTCGGCCCAACTCCGACGAGCAGTACTTC.

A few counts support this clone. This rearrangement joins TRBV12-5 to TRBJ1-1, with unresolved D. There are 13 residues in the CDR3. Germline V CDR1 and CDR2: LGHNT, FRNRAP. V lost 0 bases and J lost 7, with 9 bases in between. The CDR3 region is CASGLVTVGEAFF. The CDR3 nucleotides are TGTGCTAGTGGTTTGGTAACGGTGGGTGAAGCTTTCTTT. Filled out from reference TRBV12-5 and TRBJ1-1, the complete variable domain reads DARVTQTPRHKVTEMGQEVTMRCQPILGHNTVFWYRQTMMQGLELLAYFRNRAPLDDSGMPKDRFSAEMPDATLATLKIQPSEPRDSAVYFCASGLVTVGEAFFGQGTRLTVV.

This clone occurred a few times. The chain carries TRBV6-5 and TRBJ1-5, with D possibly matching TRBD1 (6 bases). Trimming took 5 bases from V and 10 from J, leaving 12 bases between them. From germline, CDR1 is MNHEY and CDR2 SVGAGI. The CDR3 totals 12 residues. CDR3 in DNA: TGTGCCAGCAGTACCGGGACAAGACCCCAGCATTTT. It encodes CASSTGTRPQHF.